These T cell receptor beta chains were read from a single sample in a study of T-cell reconstitution after alpha-beta-depleted transplantation in children. TCRdb processed the PCR reads anew with MiXCR; each CDR3 protein has one entry. The repertoire holds some 550,000 distinct CDR3 sequences, about 17% seen once, with around 3.3% in the top ten. Specimen: PBMCs from the stem cell graft donor, collected from the stem cell graft. The receptors derive from a human donor who donated a stem cell graft to a child with acute lymphoblastic leukemia. CDR3s include the opening cysteine and the closing phenylalanine or tryptophan. The order of the fields is D gene, clone size, V gene, J gene, CDR3 protein, CDR3 DNA. D genes are given only for firm matches. Not every row has a clone size; where given, it reads once, few, many or a size class.

>-|-|TRBV29-1|TRBJ1-2
CSVRGGAERHYGYTF
TGCAGCGTGAGGGGGGGGGCAGAGAGGCACTATGGCTACACCTTC
>-|few|TRBV5-6|TRBJ2-7
CASNLPGYEQYF
TGTGCCAGCAACCTTCCCGGCTACGAGCAGTACTTC
>TRBD2|few|TRBV4-1|TRBJ2-1
CASSLTSVSPNEQFF
TGCGCCAGCAGCCTGACTAGCGTGTCCCCCAATGAGCAGTTCTTC
>TRBD2|-|TRBV7-9|TRBJ2-1
CASSSTSGSNEQFF
TGTGCCAGCAGTTCAACTAGCGGGAGTAATGAGCAGTTCTTC
>-|few|TRBV7-6|TRBJ1-1
CASSPIGGMNTEAFF
TGTGCCAGCAGCCCGATCGGTGGGATGAACACTGAAGCTTTCTTT
>TRBD1|-|TRBV5-5|TRBJ2-7
CASSILPGQAPGEQYF
TGTGCCAGCAGCATATTACCGGGACAGGCGCCTGGCGAGCAGTACTTC
>TRBD1|-|TRBV15|TRBJ1-5
CATSRDLGTGGQPQHF
TGTGCCACCAGCAGAGACCTGGGGACAGGGGGCCAGCCCCAGCATTTT
>-|few|TRBV25-1|TRBJ1-1
CASQVSMNTEAFF
TGTGCCAGCCAGGTCTCAATGAACACTGAAGCTTTCTTT
>-|-|TRBV20-1|TRBJ2-1
CSAIGRENEQFF
TGCAGCGCTATTGGCAGGGAGAATGAGCAGTTCTTC
>-|few|TRBV5-6|TRBJ2-1
CASSLESLEQFF
TGTGCCAGCAGCTTAGAGAGTCTGGAGCAGTTCTTC
>TRBD1|-|TRBV19|TRBJ2-7
CASSTWDSEDLWGFYEQYF
TGTGCCAGTAGTACCTGGGACAGCGAGGACTTGTGGGGGTTCTACGAGCAGTACTTC
>TRBD1|-|TRBV29-1|TRBJ1-1
CSVEVQGAQAEAFF
TGCAGCGTTGAAGTACAGGGGGCGCAGGCTGAAGCTTTCTTT
>TRBD2|-|TRBV27|TRBJ2-5
CASSSTLAGGPKETQYF
TGTGCCAGCAGTTCCACACTAGCGGGAGGGCCTAAGGAGACCCAGTACTTC
>TRBD1|many|TRBV13|TRBJ1-5
CASSLRDRVPNQPQHF
TGTGCCAGCAGCTTGAGGGACAGGGTGCCGAATCAGCCCCAGCATTTT
>-|-|TRBV15|TRBJ2-1
CATSRGRSYNEQFF
TGTGCCACCAGCAGGGGACGGTCCTACAATGAGCAGTTCTTC
>-|-|TRBV20-1|TRBJ1-3
CSARGGWLSGNTIYF
TGCAGTGCTAGGGGAGGCTGGCTCTCTGGAAACACCATATATTTT
>-|-|TRBV5-1|TRBJ2-5
CASSHPQETQYF
TGCGCCAGCAGCCACCCCCAAGAGACCCAGTACTTC
>-|few|TRBV5-8|TRBJ2-1
CASSLIPRGLEQFF
TGTGCCAGCAGCTTAATCCCCAGAGGACTAGAGCAGTTCTTC
>-|few|TRBV12-3/TRBV12-4|TRBJ1-1
CASTWGYGDTEAFF
TGTGCCAGCACCTGGGGCTACGGGGACACTGAAGCTTTCTTT
>TRBD1|-|TRBV5-1|TRBJ2-2
CASSPAGTGRTGELFF
TGCGCCAGCAGCCCTGCTGGGACAGGGCGAACCGGGGAGCTGTTTTTT
>-|-|TRBV20-1|TRBJ2-1
CSARASLVWEQFF
TGCAGTGCTAGAGCATCACTAGTTTGGGAGCAGTTCTTC
>-|few|TRBV29-1|TRBJ1-1
CSVEGREGTEAFF
TGCAGCGTTGAAGGCAGGGAAGGGACTGAAGCTTTCTTT
>-|few|TRBV5-1|TRBJ2-1
CASSFVGIYNEQFF
TGCGCCAGCAGCTTTGTGGGGATCTACAATGAGCAGTTCTTC
>-|-|TRBV4-1|TRBJ2-3
CASGLIADTQYF
TGCGCCAGCGGGCTAATCGCAGATACGCAGTATTTT
>-|-|TRBV5-4|TRBJ1-6
CASSPAGPSRDSPLHF
TGTGCCAGCAGCCCGGCGGGCCCCTCGAGGGATTCACCCCTCCACTTT
>-|-|TRBV4-2|TRBJ2-7
CASSQARSGGEQYF
TGTGCCAGCAGCCAAGCCCGGTCGGGTGGAGAGCAGTACTTC
>-|-|TRBV12-3/TRBV12-4|TRBJ2-7
CASSLLEGPNTEQYF
TGTGCCAGCAGTTTGCTCGAGGGGCCCAATACCGAGCAGTACTTC
>TRBD2|few|TRBV5-1|TRBJ2-3
CASSPPASGSYPDTQYF
TGCGCCAGCAGCCCCCCGGCCAGCGGGAGTTACCCAGATACGCAGTATTTT
>-|few|TRBV14|TRBJ2-7
CASSQDLGQPYEQYF
TGTGCCAGCAGCCAAGACCTGGGACAACCCTACGAGCAGTACTTC
>-|-|TRBV19|TRBJ2-1
CASSPSASSYNEQFF
TGTGCCAGTAGTCCTTCAGCCAGCTCCTACAATGAGCAGTTCTTC
>TRBD2|many|TRBV12-3/TRBV12-4|TRBJ2-7
CASSLGLAIYEQYF
TGTGCCAGCAGTTTGGGACTAGCCATATACGAGCAGTACTTC